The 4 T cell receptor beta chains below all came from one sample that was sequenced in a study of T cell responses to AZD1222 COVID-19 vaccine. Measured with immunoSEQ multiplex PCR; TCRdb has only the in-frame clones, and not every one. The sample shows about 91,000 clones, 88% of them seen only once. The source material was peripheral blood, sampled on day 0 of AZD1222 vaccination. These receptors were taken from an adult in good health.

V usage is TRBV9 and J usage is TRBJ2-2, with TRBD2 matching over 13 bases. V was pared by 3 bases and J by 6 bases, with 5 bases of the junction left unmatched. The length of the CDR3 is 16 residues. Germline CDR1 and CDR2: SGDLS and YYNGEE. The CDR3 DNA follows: TGTGCCAGCAGCGCCCCAACTAGCGGGGGGGCCGGGGAGCTGTTTTTT. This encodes CASSAPTSGGAGELFF.

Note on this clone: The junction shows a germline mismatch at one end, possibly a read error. The CDR3 DNA follows: TGCAGTGCTAGTAACACCGGGACAGGGGGCCCCCCGAGGATGCTCTTT. This codes for CSASNTGTGGPPRMLF. This sequence joins TRBV20-1 and TRBJ1-1; TRBD1 matches 12 bases. CDR1 and CDR2 (germline): DFQATT, SNEGSKA (reference sequence). CDR3 length: 16 residues.

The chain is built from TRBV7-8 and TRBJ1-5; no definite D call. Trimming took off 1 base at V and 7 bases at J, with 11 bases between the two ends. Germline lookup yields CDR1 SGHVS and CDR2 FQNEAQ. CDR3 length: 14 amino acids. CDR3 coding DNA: TGTGCCAGCAGCTTAGAAAGGGCGGGCCAGCCCCAGCATTTT. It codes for CASSLERAGQPQHF.

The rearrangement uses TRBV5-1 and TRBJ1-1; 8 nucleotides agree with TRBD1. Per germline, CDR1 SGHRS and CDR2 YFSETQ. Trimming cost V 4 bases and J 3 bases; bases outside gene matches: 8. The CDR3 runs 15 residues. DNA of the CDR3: TGCGCCAGCAGCCCTAGGACAGGGTGGGACACTGAAGCTTTCTTT. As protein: CASSPRTGWDTEAFF.